The clone carrying this T cell receptor beta chain was picked up a small number of times. Antigen: not known. Incorporated into the TCR beta cDNA libraries were unique molecular identifiers, which served to reduce PCR and sequencing biases. Via MiXCR, TCRdb re-called the PCR reads, giving one row per CDR3 protein. The sample lists hundreds of thousands of distinct CDR3 sequences; 30% to 40% were seen once. The data originate from a study of post-analysis software for immune sequencing data. General study results and limits: Controls significantly exceeded multiple sclerosis patients in normalized Chao1 diversity. Comparison of patients with controls showed four or five TRBV segments more frequent in patients, TRBV5-6, TRBV5-1 and TRBV20-1 among them. The F measure placed samples prepared in the same batch into strongly shared clusters.

Germline V gene data show CDR1 as LGHNA and CDR2 as YNFKEQ. This CDR3 contains 16 residues. V lost 0 bases and J lost 5; bases outside the gene matches: 4. The clonotype comes from a girl aged 2-10 years with multiple sclerosis. Sequenced input: blood. The genes are TRBV4-2 and TRBJ2-5; 12 bases line up with TRBD2. The CDR3 DNA follows: TGTGCCAGCAGCCAAGACCCTAGCGGGGGGGCGGAGACCCAGTACTTC. Protein product: CASSQDPSGGAETQYF.